A single TCR beta chain is shown here with its context. This sample was taken from a study of control samples from healthy donors and cancer patients. The V gene's germline CDR1 is MGHRA and CDR2 YSYEKL. V was trimmed by 4 bases and J by 7 bases, leaving 14 bases between them. The CDR3 runs 15 residues. Some clones are missing from TCRdb's copy, which holds only in-frame ones; the method was immunoSEQ multiplex PCR. Here the sample spans 85,000 to 110,000 clones, around 89% being singletons. The receptor's source is a man aged 55 to 69 with lung cancer. The J gene is TRBJ1-6, the V gene TRBV4-1, with D unclear. The specimen sequenced was PBMCs. The CDR3: CASSPASAINSPLHF. CDR3 sequence (DNA): TGCGCCAGCAGCCCGGCCTCCGCCATAAATTCACCCCTCCACTTT.